This T cell receptor beta chain was identified in a study of blood T cells in healthy people across ages. Points from the study as a whole: Not knowing donor CMV status may have confounded expanded clonotype changes. Per million T cells, TCR beta diversity dropped roughly linearly as age increased.

Trimming stripped 2 bases from V and 5 bases from J, with 15 bases between. The CDR3 contains 15 residues. From germline, CDR1 is ENHRY and CDR2 SYGVKD. Of note for this clonotype: Its antigen is as yet unknown.

It was with a sample-barcoded 5' primer and a J-beta primer mix that a second PCR of roughly 6 to 11 cycles was run. Each TCR beta cDNA got a 12-nucleotide random molecular identifier. TCRdb independently ran MiXCR on the 5' RACE reads; one entry per CDR3 protein. Of about 970,000 distinct CDR3 sequences in the sample, roughly 51% were seen once. The V and J genes are TRBV10-3 and TRBJ1-2; D uncertain. Sequencing was carried out using blood. This clonotype was obtained from a woman aged 55-69 years in good health. CDR3 in amino acids: CAISELDPGGYGYTF. The DNA for the CDR3 is TGTGCCATCAGTGAGCTTGACCCTGGAGGGTATGGCTACACCTTC.